Below are 14 T cell receptor beta chains sequenced from a single sample in a study of cytomegalovirus exposure and HLA in healthy donors. Vbeta (60) and Jbeta (13) primers were used in the PCR. Data came from immunoSEQ multiplex PCR; TCRdb stores just in-frame clones and leaves some out. The sample has 150,000 to 200,000 clones, roughly 79% seen once. Sequenced input: PBMCs. The receptors derive from a man between 25 and 39 years old in good health and CMV-seronegative.

J is TRBJ1-2 and V is TRBV6-5; 8 bases fit TRBD1. The CDR3 length is 16 residues. The V gene's germline CDR1 is MNHEY and CDR2 SVGAGI. The J segment lost 0 bases and the V segment lost 4 bases, leaving 7 bases of the junction unmatched. The DNA for the CDR3 is TGTGCCAGCAGTTTTCAACCAGGGGGCACTAACTATGGCTACACCTTC. Its translation is CASSFQPGGTNYGYTF.

The rearrangement joins TRBV19 to TRBJ1-2; 7 nucleotides align to TRBD1. Germline V gene sequence: CDR1 LNHDA, CDR2 SQIVND (reference sequence). CDR3 length equals 13 residues. Trimming took 5 bases from V and 4 from J; bases not matched to a gene: 4. The chain's CDR3 is CASSPQGTYGYTF. CDR3 nucleotide sequence: TGTGCCAGTAGTCCACAGGGGACCTATGGCTACACCTTC.

V is TRBV29-1 and J is TRBJ2-2, with a possible D match to TRBD2 (6 bases). This CDR3 has 13 amino acids. V was clipped by 7 bases and J by 5 bases, with 14 bases between them. The germline CDR1 and CDR2 sequences are SQVTM and ANQGSEA. CDR3 protein: CSAEREITGELFF. The CDR3 bases are TGCAGCGCCGAACGGGAGATAACCGGGGAGCTGTTTTTT.

The rearrangement links TRBV5-4 to TRBJ1-4; 7 positions agree with TRBD1. J was trimmed by 8 bases and V by 4 bases; bases with no gene match: 8. Germline CDR1 is SGHNT and CDR2 is YYREEE (reference sequence). This CDR3 is 14 amino acids long. The CDR3 bases are TGTGCCAGCAGCGTACCCGGGGACAGCGAAAAACTGTTTTTT. It is translated as CASSVPGDSEKLFF.

This chain links TRBV9 with TRBJ2-3; the D gene is possibly TRBD2 (6 bases). The V gene lost 3 bases and the J gene lost 2 bases, with 10 bases spanning the gap. The CDR3 length is 14 residues. Germline CDR1 is SGDLS and CDR2 is YYNGEE. CDR3 DNA sequence: TGTGCCAGCAGCGCCGGGAGTACCACAGATACGCAGTATTTT. Translated, it gives CASSAGSTTDTQYF.

The chain uses TRBV9 and TRBJ2-1; D may be TRBD1 (5 bases). The V gene's germline CDR1 is SGDLS and CDR2 YYNGEE. This CDR3 comprises 15 residues. The V end lost 4 bases, the J end lost 2 bases, and 13 bases lay between the germline ends. CDR3 protein: CASSPYDSPYNEQFF. CDR3 bases: TGTGCCAGCAGCCCTTATGACAGTCCCTACAATGAGCAGTTCTTC.

This clone was counted between two and nine times. The V gene is TRBV14, the J gene TRBJ1-2, with D uncertain. Trimming left V 0 bases short and J 8 bases short, with 16 bases between. This CDR3 contains 15 residues. CDR1 and CDR2 (germline): SGHDN, FVKESK. The CDR3 nucleotides read TGTGCCAGCAGCCAAGATTTAGTGAGTTTCGTCGGCTACACCTTC. It specifies CASSQDLVSFVGYTF.

CDR3 coding DNA: TGTGCCAGCAGCGTTGGGGCCCCATCCCTTGGAAACACCATATATTTT. It specifies CASSVGAPSLGNTIYF. This chain links TRBV9 with TRBJ1-3, with TRBD1 as a possible D gene (5 bases). CDR3 size: 16 residues. From germline, CDR1 is SGDLS and CDR2 YYNGEE. The V gene lost 2 bases and the J gene lost 3 bases, with 15 bases spanning the gap.

This sequence joins TRBV14 and TRBJ2-5; TRBD2 is a possible D gene (6 bases). This CDR3 contains 16 residues. The germline V gene encodes CDR1 SGHDN and CDR2 FVKESK. V lost 4 bases and J lost 6, with 21 bases in between. The CDR3 loop is CASSLTRGWGEKTQYF. CDR3 nucleotides: TGTGCCAGCAGCCTCACTAGAGGTTGGGGGGAAAAGACCCAGTACTTC. Looking up the rest from reference TRBV14 and TRBJ2-5 gives the full variable domain: EAGVTQFPSHSVIEKGQTVTLRCDPISGHDNLYWYRRVMGKEIKFLLHFVKESKQDESGMPNNRFLAERTGGTYSTLKVQPAELEDSGVYFCASSLTRGWGEKTQYFGPGTRLLVL.

For this clone: A junction boundary mismatches the germline segment, possibly from a read error. V is TRBV28 and J is TRBJ2-1, with 11 positions matching TRBD2. This CDR3 comprises 14 residues. The germline V gene has CDR1 MDHEN and CDR2 SYDVKM. Here the CDR3 DNA reads TGCGCCGGAACGTATAGCGGGAGGGCTAATGAGCAGTTCTTC. Protein product: CAGTYSGRANEQFF.

In its sample, this clone was seen once. V and J are TRBV27 and TRBJ2-3; 11 positions agree with TRBD2. J gave up 4 bases and V 7 bases, and 7 bases lay outside the gene matches. From germline, CDR1 is MNHEY and CDR2 SMNVEV (reference sequence). There are 15 residues in the CDR3. The CDR3 sequence: CASTTTSGSADTQYF. The CDR3 DNA sequence: TGTGCCAGCACTACAACTAGCGGGAGTGCAGATACGCAGTATTTT.

The gene calls are TRBV27 and TRBJ2-7; 7 bases agree with TRBD2. The CDR3 totals 17 residues. Trimming took 5 bases from V and 2 from J; bases not matched to a gene: 15. The germline V gene encodes CDR1 MNHEY and CDR2 SMNVEV (reference sequence). CDR3 amino acids: CASSLGPGLPRAYEQYF. CDR3 DNA: TGTGCCAGCAGTCTCGGCCCGGGACTACCAAGAGCCTACGAGCAGTACTTC.

There are a few counts of this clone. The chain couples TRBV5-1 to TRBJ2-1; 10 bases fit TRBD2. The CDR3 is 17 amino acids. The J segment lost 4 bases and the V segment lost 3 bases, leaving 10 bases of the junction unmatched. The V gene's germline CDR1 is SGHRS and CDR2 YFSETQ. CDR3 nucleotides: TGCGCCAGCAGCTCGGCGGCTAGCGGGAGTGGGTACAATGAGCAGTTCTTC. It translates to CASSSAASGSGYNEQFF.

This chain uses TRBV19 with TRBJ2-2; D may be TRBD2 (7 bases). The CDR3 contains 18 residues. V was pared by 3 bases and J by 0 bases, with 17 bases between. Germline assignment: CDR1 LNHDA and CDR2 SQIVND (reference sequence). The CDR3 region has the DNA TGTGCCAGTAGTATTTATGAGGGGAGGGGGGCGAACACCGGGGAGCTGTTTTTT. Translation gives CASSIYEGRGANTGELFF.